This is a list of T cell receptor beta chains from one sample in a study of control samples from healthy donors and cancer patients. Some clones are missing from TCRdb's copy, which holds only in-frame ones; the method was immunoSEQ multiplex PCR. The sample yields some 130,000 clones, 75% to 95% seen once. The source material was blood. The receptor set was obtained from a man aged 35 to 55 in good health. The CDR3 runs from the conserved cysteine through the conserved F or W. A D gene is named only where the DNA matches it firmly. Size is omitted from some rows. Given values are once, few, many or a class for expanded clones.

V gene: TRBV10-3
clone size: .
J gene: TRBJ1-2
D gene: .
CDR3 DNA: TGTGCCATCAGTGATACTGGGTATGGCTACACCTTC
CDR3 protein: CAISDTGYGYTF

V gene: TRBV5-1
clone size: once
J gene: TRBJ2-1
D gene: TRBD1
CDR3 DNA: TGCGCCAGCAGCTTGGCCATAGGGACAGGGGATGATGAGCAGTTCTTC
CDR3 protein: CASSLAIGTGDDEQFF

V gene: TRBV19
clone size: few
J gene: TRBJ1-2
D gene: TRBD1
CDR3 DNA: TGTGCCAGTAGTTTCAGACAGGGTAACAACTATGGCTACACCTTC
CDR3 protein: CASSFRQGNNYGYTF

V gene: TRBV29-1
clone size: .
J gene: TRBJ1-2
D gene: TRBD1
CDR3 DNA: TGCAGCGCCGGGACAGGGGCGGTGTATGGCTACACCTTC
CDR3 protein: CSAGTGAVYGYTF

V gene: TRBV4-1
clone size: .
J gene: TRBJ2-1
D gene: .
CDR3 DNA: TGCGCCAGCAGCCCCCTTAACTTCGATGAGCAGTTCTTC
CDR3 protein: CASSPLNFDEQFF

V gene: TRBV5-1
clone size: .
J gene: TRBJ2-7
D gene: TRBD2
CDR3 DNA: TGCGCCAGCAGCTTGGGACTAGCGGGAAACTACGAGCAGTACTTC
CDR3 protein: CASSLGLAGNYEQYF

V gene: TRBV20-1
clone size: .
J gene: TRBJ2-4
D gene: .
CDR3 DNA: TGCAGTGCTAGTGCTCAGCTAGCCAAAAACATTCAGTACTTC
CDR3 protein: CSASAQLAKNIQYF

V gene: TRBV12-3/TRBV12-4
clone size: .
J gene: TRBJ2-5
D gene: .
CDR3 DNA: TGTGCCAGCAGCTCGGCTCAGCGGGAGACCCAGTACTTC
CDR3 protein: CASSSAQRETQYF

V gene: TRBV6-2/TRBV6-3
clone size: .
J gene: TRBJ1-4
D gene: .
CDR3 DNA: TGTGCCAGCAGTTACTCCGGCAGTAATGAAAAACTGTTTTTT
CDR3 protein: CASSYSGSNEKLFF

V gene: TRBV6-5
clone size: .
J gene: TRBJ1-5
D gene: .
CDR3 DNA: TGTGCCAGCAGTCCAGGGATCGTTCGCAATCAGCCCCAGCATTTT
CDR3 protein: CASSPGIVRNQPQHF

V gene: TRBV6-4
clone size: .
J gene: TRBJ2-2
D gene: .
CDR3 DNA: TGTGCCAGCACGGCTACCCCGGGCACCGGGGAGCTGTTTTTT
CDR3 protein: CASTATPGTGELFF

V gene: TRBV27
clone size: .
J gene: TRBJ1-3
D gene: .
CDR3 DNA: TGTGCCAGCAGTTACACCCAGGGCTCTGGAAACACCATATATTTT
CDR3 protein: CASSYTQGSGNTIYF

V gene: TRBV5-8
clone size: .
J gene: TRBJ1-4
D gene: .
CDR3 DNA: TGTGCCAGCAGCCCGTGGGTGGCTAATGAAAAACTGTTTTTT
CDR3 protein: CASSPWVANEKLFF

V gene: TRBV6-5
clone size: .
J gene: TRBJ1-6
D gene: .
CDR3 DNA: TGTGCCAGCAGTTACTCGGGGTCCCGGGGAAATTCACCCCTCCACTTT
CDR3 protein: CASSYSGSRGNSPLHF

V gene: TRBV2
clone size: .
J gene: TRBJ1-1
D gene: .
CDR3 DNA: TGTGCCAGCAGTGACCCGAGCACTGAAGCTTTCTTT
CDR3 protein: CASSDPSTEAFF

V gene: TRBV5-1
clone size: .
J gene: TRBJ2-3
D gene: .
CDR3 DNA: TGCGCCAGCAGTCCTACGGCTAGCACAGATACGCAGTATTTT
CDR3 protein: CASSPTASTDTQYF

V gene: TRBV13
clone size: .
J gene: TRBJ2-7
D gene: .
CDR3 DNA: TGTGCCAGCAGCTTAGGCGGGGACATCGGCTACGAGCAGTACTTC
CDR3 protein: CASSLGGDIGYEQYF

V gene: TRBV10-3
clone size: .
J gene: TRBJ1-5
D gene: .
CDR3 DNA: TGTGCCATCAAGGGACAAGGAGATCAGCCCCAGCATTTT
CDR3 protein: CAIKGQGDQPQHF

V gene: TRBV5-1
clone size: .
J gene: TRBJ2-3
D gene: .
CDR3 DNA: TGCGCCAGCAGCTTGGCCGGGCCACCCAGACCCACAGATACGCAGTATTTT
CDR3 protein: CASSLAGPPRPTDTQYF

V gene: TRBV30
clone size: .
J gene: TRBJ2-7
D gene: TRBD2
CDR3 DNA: TGTGCCTGGAGTGTTTCGGGGGGGGCCTTTTTCGAGCAGTACTTC
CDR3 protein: CAWSVSGGAFFEQYF

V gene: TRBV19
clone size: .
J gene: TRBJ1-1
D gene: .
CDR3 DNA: TGTGCCAGTAGTATTATAATAGACACTGAAGCTTTCTTT
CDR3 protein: CASSIIIDTEAFF

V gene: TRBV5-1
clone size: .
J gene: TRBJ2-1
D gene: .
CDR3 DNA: TGCGCCAGCAGCTTGGATAGACAAAGCTCCTACAATGAGCAGTTCTTC
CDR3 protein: CASSLDRQSSYNEQFF

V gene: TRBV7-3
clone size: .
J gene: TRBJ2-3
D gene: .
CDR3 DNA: TGTGCCAGCAGTTTATTTGGACAGAGAGCCACAGATACGCAGTATTTT
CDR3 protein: CASSLFGQRATDTQYF

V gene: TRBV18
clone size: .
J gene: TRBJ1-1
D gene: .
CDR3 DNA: TGTGCCAGCTCACCACGGGAGGGAGCGGCTTTCTTT
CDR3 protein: CASSPREGAAFF

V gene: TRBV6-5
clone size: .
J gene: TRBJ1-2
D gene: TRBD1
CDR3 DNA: TGTGCCAGCAGCGGGACAGGGATATATGGCTACACCTTC
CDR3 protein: CASSGTGIYGYTF

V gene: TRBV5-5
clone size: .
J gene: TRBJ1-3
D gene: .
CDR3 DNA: TGTGCCAGCAGCTTGATCGCAGTCTCTGGAAACACCATATATTTT
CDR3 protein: CASSLIAVSGNTIYF

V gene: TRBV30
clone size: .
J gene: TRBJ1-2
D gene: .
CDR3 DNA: TGTGCCTGGGAGCGACCAGCGACAGTCTATGGCTACACCTTC
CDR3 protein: CAWERPATVYGYTF

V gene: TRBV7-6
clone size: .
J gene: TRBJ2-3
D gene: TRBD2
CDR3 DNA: TGTGCCAGCAGCTTAGCGCCCCGGACTAGCGCGGCCCTAGCGGTAGATACGCAGTATTTT
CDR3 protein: CASSLAPRTSAALAVDTQYF

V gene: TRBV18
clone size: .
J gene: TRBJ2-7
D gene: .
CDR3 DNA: TGTGCCAGCTCAGCTGGAAGGCGCCGGTGGTCCTACGAGCAGTACTTC
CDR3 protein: CASSAGRRRWSYEQYF

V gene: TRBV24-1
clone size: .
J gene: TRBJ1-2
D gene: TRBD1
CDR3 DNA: TGTGCCACCAGTGACCCCGGGACAGAGAGCTATGGCTACACCTTC
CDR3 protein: CATSDPGTESYGYTF

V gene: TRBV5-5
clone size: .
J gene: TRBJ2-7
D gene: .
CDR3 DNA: TGTGCCAGCAGCTTGGCCAGTGGACTATCCTACGAGCAGTACTTC
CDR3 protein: CASSLASGLSYEQYF

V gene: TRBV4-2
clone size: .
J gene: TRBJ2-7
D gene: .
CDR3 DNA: TGTGCCAGCAGCCAAGTTCTAGAGGGAGGCCACGAGCAGTACTTC
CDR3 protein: CASSQVLEGGHEQYF

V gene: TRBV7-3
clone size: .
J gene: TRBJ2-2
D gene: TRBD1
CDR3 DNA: TGTGCCAGCAGCCGGGACAGCACCGGGGAGCTGTTTTTT
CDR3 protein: CASSRDSTGELFF